A selection of T cell receptor beta chains follows, all from one sample in a study of tumor-infiltrating lymphocytes in primary liver carcinoma. TCRdb reanalysed the multiplex PCR reads using MiXCR and keeps one entry per CDR3 protein. The table has roughly 330,000 distinct CDR3 sequences, almost 65% seen once. The sequenced material came from peripheral blood. These receptors were obtained from a middle-aged man with primary liver carcinoma and hepatitis B virus infection. Both conserved end residues are part of each CDR3. Fields, in order: CDR3 protein, CDR3 DNA, D gene, J gene, V gene, clone size. D genes are given only for firm matches. Size is stated for part of the rows, as once, few or many counts, or as a class when the clone is expanded.

CAISTRSGDRHNEQFF	TGTGCCATCAGCACCAGGTCGGGGGACAGGCACAATGAGCAGTTCTTC	TRBD1	TRBJ2-1	TRBV7-9	NA
CASSNTWSSYNEQFF	TGTGCCAGCAGTAATACTTGGAGCTCCTACAATGAGCAGTTCTTC	NA	TRBJ2-1	TRBV6-5	many
CASSRNPTGPLRTTEAFF	TGTGCAAGCAGTCGCAACCCGACAGGGCCCCTCAGAACGACTGAAGCTTTCTTT	TRBD1	TRBJ1-1	TRBV27	NA
CASSLDRDAGNTQYF	TGTGCCAGCAGCTTAGATCGGGACGCTGGCAATACGCAGTATTTT	NA	TRBJ2-3	TRBV11-2	NA
CANSLSLGLAVEQFF	TGTGCCAACAGCTTGTCGTTAGGGCTAGCAGTTGAGCAGTTCTTC	NA	TRBJ2-1	TRBV5-5	NA
CVSSEETRSGGKFF	TGTGTCAGCAGCGAGGAAACTAGAAGCGGTGGGAAGTTCTTC	NA	TRBJ2-1	TRBV6-1	NA
CASSLKGVTGELFF	TGTGCCAGCAGCTTGAAGGGAGTGACCGGGGAGCTGTTTTTT	NA	TRBJ2-2	TRBV11-3	NA
CASSFLVGTSGSYNEQFF	TGTGCCAGCAGCTTTCTTGTAGGGACTAGCGGGAGCTACAATGAGCAGTTCTTC	TRBD2	TRBJ2-1	TRBV11-2	NA
CASSLGNRTVDHDYTF	TGTGCCAGCAGCTTAGGAAATCGGACAGTCGACCATGACTACACCTTC	NA	TRBJ1-2	TRBV11-3	NA
CASCLPGQGAVNSPLHF	TGTGCCAGCTGTCTTCCGGGACAGGGGGCAGTTAATTCGCCCCTCCACTTT	TRBD1	TRBJ1-6	TRBV6-6	NA
CASSQPGGASRANVLTF	TGTGCCAGCAGCCAACCAGGGGGCGCTTCCAGGGCCAACGTCCTGACTTTC	TRBD1	TRBJ2-6	TRBV4-2	NA
CASSLDSYNSPLHF	TGCGCCAGCAGCTTGGACAGCTATAATTCACCCCTCCACTTT	NA	TRBJ1-6	TRBV5-1	NA
CASSEPSSWGQYF	TGTGCCAGCAGTGAACCAAGTTCATGGGGGCAATACTTC	NA	TRBJ2-7	TRBV6-1	NA
CASSYLTGVKGEQYF	TGTGCCAGCAGTTACCTCACAGGGGTGAAGGGCGAGCAGTACTTC	TRBD1	TRBJ2-7	TRBV6-6	many
CASSSLWGQGSYEQYF	TGTGCCAGCAGCTCCTTGTGGGGACAGGGATCCTACGAGCAGTACTTC	TRBD1	TRBJ2-7	TRBV11-2	medium-sized
CASSFLGTSYEQYF	TGTGCCAGCAGCTTTCTCGGGACCTCCTACGAGCAGTACTTC	NA	TRBJ2-7	TRBV7-9	many